Following are 10 T cell receptor beta chains from one sample sequenced in a study of blood T cells in healthy people across ages. Primed by a sample-barcoded 5' primer and a J-beta primer mix, a second PCR proceeded for roughly 7 to 12 cycles. TCRdb reprocessed the 5' RACE reads with MiXCR, giving one entry per CDR3 protein. The data show some 750,000 distinct CDR3 sequences, 22% seen once. Sequences were obtained from blood. All receptors come from a man in his 70s in good health.

The chain is built from TRBV18 and TRBJ2-7; D might be TRBD2 (5 bases). V was trimmed by 0 bases and J by 3 bases, leaving 15 bases between them. The length of the CDR3 is 16 residues. CDR1 and CDR2 from the germline V gene are KGHSH and LQKENI. Written as DNA, the CDR3 is TGTGCCAGCTCACCACCGTTAGGCCCACTAGGCTACGAGCAGTACTTC. Amino acids: CASSPPLGPLGYEQYF. The full variable domain, in which reference TRBV18 and TRBJ2-7 provide the parts outside the CDR3, is NAGVMQNPRHLVRRRGQEARLRCSPMKGHSHVYWYRQLPEEGLKFMVYLQKENIIDESGMPKERFSAEFPKEGPSILRIQQVVRGDSAAYFCASSPPLGPLGYEQYFGPGTRLTVT.

This clonotype was seen many times. A read error may produce the germline difference seen at one junction end. The CDR3 DNA reads TGCGCCAGCAGATTGGGAACAGATACGCAGTATTTT. It encodes CASRLGTDTQYF. V and J are TRBV5-1 and TRBJ2-3; D gene unclear. Germline values: CDR1 SGHRS, CDR2 YFSETQ. The CDR3 has 12 residues.

The J gene is TRBJ2-7, the V gene TRBV20-1; TRBD1 matches at 8 bases. V lost 6 bases to trimming and J lost 2 bases; unmatched junction nucleotides: 6. This CDR3 is built from 13 residues. Germline lookup yields CDR1 DFQATT and CDR2 SNEGSKA (reference sequence). For the CDR3, the DNA is TGCAGTGCGCCGACAGGGGTCCCCTACGAGCAGTACTTC. Residues: CSAPTGVPYEQYF.

The chain has TRBV6-4 and TRBJ2-3; tentatively, D is TRBD2 (5 bases). Trimming removed 3 bases from V and 8 bases from J, with 15 bases in between. This CDR3 comprises 14 residues. CDR1 and CDR2 (germline): MRHNA, SNTAGT. CDR3 nucleotides: TGTGCCAGCAGTGAAGACCGCTCCGGAGGTACGCAGTATTTT. Its protein is CASSEDRSGGTQYF.

This clonotype turned up a few times. V is TRBV5-1 and J is TRBJ2-2; 10 bases agree with TRBD2. Germline V gene lookup returns CDR1 SGHRS and CDR2 YFSETQ. The CDR3 has 16 residues. With 4 bases clipped from V and 3 bases from J, the junction kept 6 bases outside the gene matches. The CDR3 coding sequence is TGCGCCAGCAGCCTCAGCGGGGGGGCGTACACCGGGGAGCTGTTTTTT. Translated: CASSLSGGAYTGELFF.

The V call is TRBV5-1, the J call TRBJ1-1; D possibly corresponds to TRBD1 (5 bases). Between the trimmed V and J ends, which lost 0 bases and 8 bases, there was a span of 14 bases. CDR3 length equals 14 residues. Germline CDR1 is SGHRS and CDR2 is YFSETQ. CDR3: CASSLEAGRGEAFF. The DNA for the CDR3 is TGCGCCAGCAGCTTGGAGGCAGGGAGAGGGGAAGCTTTCTTT. The variable domain in full, completed from reference TRBV5-1 and TRBJ1-1, reads KAGVTQTPRYLIKTRGQQVTLSCSPISGHRSVSWYQQTPGQGLQFLFEYFSETQRNKGNFPGRFSGRQFSNSRSEMNVSTLELGDSALYLCASSLEAGRGEAFFGQGTRLTVV.

As concerns this clonotype: At one of its ends the junction is not consistent with the germline gene, which may arise from a read error. V and J are TRBV5-5 and TRBJ2-5; D is possibly TRBD1 or TRBD2 (5 bases each). The CDR3 extends over 13 amino acids. Germline assignment: CDR1 SGHKS and CDR2 YYEKEE (reference sequence). The CDR3 is CASSPGDGNEQLF. The CDR3 DNA follows: TGTGCTAGCAGCCCCGGGGACGGGAATGAGCAGCTCTTC.

This clonotype occurred a few times. This rearrangement joins TRBV13 to TRBJ2-3; the D gene is possibly TRBD2 (5 bases). The V end lost 3 bases, the J end lost 5 bases, and 12 bases lay between the germline ends. Germline values: CDR1 PRHDT, CDR2 FYEKMQ (reference sequence). This CDR3 has 14 amino acids. For the CDR3, the DNA is TGTGCCAGCAGCTTTCCTTGGGGAGAAGATACGCAGTATTTT. It translates to CASSFPWGEDTQYF.

Ten or more counts support this clonotype. The rearrangement joins TRBV5-5 to TRBJ2-4; 7 bases are shared with TRBD1. V lost 7 bases and J lost 2; bases outside the gene matches: 6. The length of the CDR3 is 14 residues. Germline loops: CDR1 SGHKS, CDR2 YYEKEE (reference sequence). CDR3 loop: CASDTGETKNIQYF. The DNA for the CDR3 is TGTGCCAGCGACACAGGGGAAACCAAAAACATTCAGTACTTC.

This clonotype was observed a few times. This chain joins TRBV27 and TRBJ1-1; TRBD1 matches at 8 bases. The CDR3 covers 18 residues. With 6 bases clipped from V and 0 bases from J, the junction kept 15 bases outside the gene matches. The germline CDR1 and CDR2 sequences are MNHEY and SMNVEV (reference sequence). This chain's CDR3 is CASSLTGGGYNLNTEAFF. CDR3 DNA: TGTGCCAGCAGCCTTACAGGGGGAGGCTACAATCTGAACACTGAAGCTTTCTTT.